Listed below are T cell receptor beta chains from one sample, sequenced in a study of molecular identifiers for immune sequencing clone quantification. TCRdb reanalysed the PCR reads using MiXCR and keeps one entry per CDR3 protein. The repertoire holds about 100,000 distinct CDR3 sequences, with 30% to 35% as singletons. The sequenced material came from naive CD8+ T cells from blood, with Jurkat cell RNA spiked in. Receptors originate from a human donor in good health. Some libraries in this study had Jurkat cell RNA spiked in. Each CDR3 is given without its conserved first and last residue. Clone sizes are given selectively: once, few, many, or a class where the clone is expanded.

j_call: TRBJ2-7; clone_size: once; v_call: TRBV2; cdr3_aa: ATQLDSSYEQY
j_call: TRBJ1-6; clone_size: -; v_call: TRBV28; cdr3_aa: ASSRPGGPLH
j_call: TRBJ2-1; clone_size: -; v_call: TRBV5-3; cdr3_aa: ASSAPAPNEQF
j_call: TRBJ2-1; clone_size: many; v_call: TRBV24-1; cdr3_aa: ATSRKLASEQF
j_call: TRBJ2-7; clone_size: -; v_call: TRBV28; cdr3_aa: ASMSVDSYEQY
j_call: TRBJ2-7; clone_size: once; v_call: TRBV4-1; cdr3_aa: ASSQDSGTGDEQC
j_call: TRBJ2-7; clone_size: -; v_call: TRBV2; cdr3_aa: ASEAVAKPREQY
j_call: TRBJ2-3; clone_size: -; v_call: TRBV9; cdr3_aa: ASSVSRQGNSDTQY
j_call: TRBJ2-1; clone_size: -; v_call: TRBV27; cdr3_aa: ASSLRGRGNEQF
j_call: TRBJ1-2; clone_size: -; v_call: TRBV10-2; cdr3_aa: ASSESDSNYGYT
j_call: TRBJ2-2; clone_size: -; v_call: TRBV28; cdr3_aa: ASSALPGTGGTGELF
j_call: TRBJ2-7; clone_size: medium-sized; v_call: TRBV28; cdr3_aa: ASRSGLDYEQY
j_call: TRBJ2-7; clone_size: -; v_call: TRBV2; cdr3_aa: ASSEARRVGSEQY
j_call: TRBJ1-2; clone_size: many; v_call: TRBV20-1; cdr3_aa: SAWEGTGYGYT
j_call: TRBJ2-7; clone_size: -; v_call: TRBV27; cdr3_aa: ASSSGPQIYEQY
j_call: TRBJ2-7; clone_size: few; v_call: TRBV19; cdr3_aa: ASSIGSAGAYEQY
j_call: TRBJ2-1; clone_size: few; v_call: TRBV28; cdr3_aa: ASSASVTSGTRNEQF
j_call: TRBJ2-5; clone_size: -; v_call: TRBV9; cdr3_aa: ASSVATLGQETQY
j_call: TRBJ2-2; clone_size: few; v_call: TRBV9; cdr3_aa: ASSVQGGLAGDGELF
j_call: TRBJ1-2; clone_size: -; v_call: TRBV19; cdr3_aa: ASSIVHRSGYT
j_call: TRBJ2-2; clone_size: -; v_call: TRBV5-4; cdr3_aa: ACSVRAGELF
j_call: TRBJ2-1; clone_size: many; v_call: TRBV25-1; cdr3_aa: ASSGPAYNEQF
j_call: TRBJ1-1; clone_size: many; v_call: TRBV27; cdr3_aa: ASSFWNTEAF
j_call: TRBJ1-3; clone_size: -; v_call: TRBV6-6; cdr3_aa: ASGGLFTIY
j_call: TRBJ2-7; clone_size: many; v_call: TRBV29-1; cdr3_aa: SVGTGLGEQY
j_call: TRBJ2-1; clone_size: -; v_call: TRBV7-2; cdr3_aa: ASSLLTGDNQQF
j_call: TRBJ2-1; clone_size: -; v_call: TRBV7-2; cdr3_aa: ASSLYRRAPNIYNEQF
j_call: TRBJ1-2; clone_size: many; v_call: TRBV12-3/TRBV12-4; cdr3_aa: ASSYRNGYT
j_call: TRBJ2-3; clone_size: -; v_call: TRBV24-1; cdr3_aa: ATSDDGVLAGFRTDTRY
j_call: TRBJ1-1; clone_size: few; v_call: TRBV2; cdr3_aa: ATLLLNSRQIPGPQAF
j_call: TRBJ2-7; clone_size: -; v_call: TRBV7-8; cdr3_aa: ASSLVDPGGTSGRLFYEQY
j_call: TRBJ2-1; clone_size: -; v_call: TRBV12-3/TRBV12-4; cdr3_aa: ASSSTPTSGSNEQF
j_call: TRBJ2-5; clone_size: few; v_call: TRBV4-2; cdr3_aa: ASSKGQGGETQY
j_call: TRBJ1-1; clone_size: -; v_call: TRBV6-5; cdr3_aa: ASSLIPGGNTEAF
j_call: TRBJ1-2; clone_size: few; v_call: TRBV6-6; cdr3_aa: ASSHYGYT
j_call: TRBJ2-7; clone_size: -; v_call: TRBV24-1; cdr3_aa: ATSDTRTAGYERY
j_call: TRBJ2-7; clone_size: -; v_call: TRBV10-3; cdr3_aa: AISGAGEASYEQY
j_call: TRBJ2-1; clone_size: -; v_call: TRBV28; cdr3_aa: ASSPRLAGPYNEQF
j_call: TRBJ2-7; clone_size: -; v_call: TRBV28; cdr3_aa: ASRPRGGAYEQY
j_call: TRBJ1-5; clone_size: few; v_call: TRBV28; cdr3_aa: ASSSRGSNQPQH
j_call: TRBJ2-5; clone_size: -; v_call: TRBV15; cdr3_aa: ATSTDRGKLMAQY
j_call: TRBJ2-3; clone_size: many; v_call: TRBV6-5; cdr3_aa: ASSPVFGLATDTQY
j_call: TRBJ1-2; clone_size: many; v_call: TRBV29-1; cdr3_aa: SVEDLESLAYGYT
j_call: TRBJ1-5; clone_size: many; v_call: TRBV2; cdr3_aa: ASSEALGLGQPQH
j_call: TRBJ2-3; clone_size: many; v_call: TRBV6-5; cdr3_aa: ASSYSMGADTQY
j_call: TRBJ2-5; clone_size: -; v_call: TRBV13; cdr3_aa: ACSLDRGTQETQY
j_call: TRBJ2-3; clone_size: -; v_call: TRBV5-3; cdr3_aa: ASSLDTDTQY
j_call: TRBJ2-3; clone_size: many; v_call: TRBV5-5; cdr3_aa: ASSDTGQGNTDTQY